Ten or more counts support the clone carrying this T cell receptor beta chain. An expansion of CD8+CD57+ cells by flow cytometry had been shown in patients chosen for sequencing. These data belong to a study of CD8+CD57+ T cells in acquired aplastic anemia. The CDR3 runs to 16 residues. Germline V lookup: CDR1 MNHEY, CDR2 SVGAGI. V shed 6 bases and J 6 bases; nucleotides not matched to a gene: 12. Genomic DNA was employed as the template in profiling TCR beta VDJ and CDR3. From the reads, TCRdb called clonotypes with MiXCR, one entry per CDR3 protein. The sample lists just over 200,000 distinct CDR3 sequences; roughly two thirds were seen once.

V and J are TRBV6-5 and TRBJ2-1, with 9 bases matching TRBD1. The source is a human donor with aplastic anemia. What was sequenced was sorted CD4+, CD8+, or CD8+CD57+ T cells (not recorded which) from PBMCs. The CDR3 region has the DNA TGTGCCAGCAGCCAGGGGGGGACAGGGTTGAGCAATGAGCAGTTCTTC. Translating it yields CASSQGGTGLSNEQFF.